These 5 T cell receptor beta chains originate from one sample sequenced in a study of T-cell reconstitution after alpha-beta-depleted transplantation in children. Unique molecular identifiers were built into the TCRbeta library. TCRdb analysed the PCR reads with MiXCR anew, one entry per CDR3 protein. This table has about 640,000 distinct CDR3 sequences, roughly 13% appearing once. This specimen was PBMCs, mostly from graft donor cells, taken 360 days after TCRalphabeta/CD19-depleted stem cell transplant. These receptor sequences come from a male patient younger than 18 who had a stem cell transplant for acute myeloid leukemia, so the T cells may come from the graft donor.

This clonotype was seen at least ten times. The chain recombines TRBV20-1 with TRBJ2-7; TRBD2 matches 7 bases. The length of the CDR3 is 13 residues. In germline, CDR1 is DFQATT, CDR2 SNEGSKA (reference sequence). V lost 5 bases and J lost 3; bases outside the gene matches: 7. CDR3 in amino acids: CSAPSGRSYEQYF. For the CDR3, the DNA is TGCAGTGCTCCCTCCGGGAGGAGCTACGAGCAGTACTTC.

This clonotype came up a few times. The chain joins TRBV5-1 to TRBJ2-4; D is uncertain. The germline V gene encodes CDR1 SGHRS and CDR2 YFSETQ. The ends were cut back, 0 bases at V and 8 bases at J, with 9 bases in the middle. The CDR3 is 13 amino acids. This chain's CDR3 is CASSLALGDIQYF. The CDR3 DNA is TGCGCCAGCAGCTTGGCTCTAGGCGACATTCAGTACTTC.

This sequence joins TRBV18 and TRBJ2-1; D is unclear. V was shortened by 4 bases and J by 6 bases, with 13 bases between the two germline ends. Germline V lookup: CDR1 KGHSH, CDR2 LQKENI. The CDR3 runs to 14 residues. The CDR3 spells CASSRPPGPNEQFF. The CDR3 coding sequence is TGTGCCAGCTCACGTCCGCCTGGGCCCAATGAGCAGTTCTTC. Together with reference TRBV18 and TRBJ2-1, the CDR3 gives the full variable domain: NAGVMQNPRHLVRRRGQEARLRCSPMKGHSHVYWYRQLPEEGLKFMVYLQKENIIDESGMPKERFSAEFPKEGPSILRIQQVVRGDSAAYFCASSRPPGPNEQFFGPGTRLTVL.

On this clonotype: One base away lies a much larger clone, so this may be a sequencing read error. CDR3 residues: CSVGGLGGYEQYF. The DNA of the CDR3 is TGCAGCGTTGGGGGACTAGGGGGCTACGAGCAGTACTTC. This rearrangement joins TRBV29-1 to TRBJ2-7; 8 nucleotides agree with TRBD2. V shed 4 bases and J 3 bases; nucleotides not matched to a gene: 5. Looked up from germline, CDR1 is SQVTM and CDR2 is ANQGSEA. This CDR3 has 13 amino acids.

The table lists this clonotype with a few counts. The CDR3 is CSVGGPEAFF. For the CDR3, the DNA is TGCAGCGTCGGGGGCCCTGAAGCTTTCTTT. V gene TRBV29-1 combines with J gene TRBJ1-1; possibly TRBD1 for D (6 bases). Germline CDR1 reads SQVTM; CDR2 reads ANQGSEA. This CDR3 has 10 amino acids. The V gene lost 6 bases and the J gene lost 6 bases, with 8 bases spanning the gap.